Sequencing of this T cell receptor (beta chain) was carried out in a study of vaccination effects on CD4 cells after COVID-19. On the study more broadly: Convalescent patient samples, from two individuals, date to 16 days and one week before vaccination.

Antigen-specific CD4+ T cells expanded by the ViraFEST assay with viral peptide pools were then sequenced. When around nine days of culture had elapsed, CD4+ T cells were isolated. This person's SARS-CoV-2 infection, confirmed by PCR, occurred between March and December 2020. Two million PBMC per well were cultured with 10 IU/ml IL-2 and roughly 10 ug/ml peptides. This CDR3 has 15 amino acids. The V segment lost 5 bases and the J segment 0 bases; nucleotides outside the gene matches: 3. The V gene's germline CDR1 is PRHDT and CDR2 FYEKMQ (reference sequence). Study-level points and caveats: In people who had recovered, most post-vaccine spike-reactive clones were new vaccine-induced clones. Marked clonal contraction was seen in infection- and vaccine-induced clones late after vaccination.

Libraries were prepared by immunoSEQ multiplex PCR; TCRdb keeps only in-frame clonotypes and omits some of them. The sample holds tens of thousands of clones; around 82% are singletons and the top ten take around 5.5%. For this clone: Its antigen remains unknown.

Sequenced here: CD4+ T cells from PBMCs cultured with HIV peptides, sampled before COVID-19 vaccination. Sample subset: HIV-1 Nef peptide pool negative control/reference culture. The source is a human donor who had a prior SARS-CoV-2 infection. The genes are TRBV13 and TRBJ2-3; 9 nucleotides align to TRBD2. DNA of the CDR3: TGTGCCAGCAGCACCGGACTAGCGAGCACAGATACGCAGTATTTT. Its translation is CASSTGLASTDTQYF.